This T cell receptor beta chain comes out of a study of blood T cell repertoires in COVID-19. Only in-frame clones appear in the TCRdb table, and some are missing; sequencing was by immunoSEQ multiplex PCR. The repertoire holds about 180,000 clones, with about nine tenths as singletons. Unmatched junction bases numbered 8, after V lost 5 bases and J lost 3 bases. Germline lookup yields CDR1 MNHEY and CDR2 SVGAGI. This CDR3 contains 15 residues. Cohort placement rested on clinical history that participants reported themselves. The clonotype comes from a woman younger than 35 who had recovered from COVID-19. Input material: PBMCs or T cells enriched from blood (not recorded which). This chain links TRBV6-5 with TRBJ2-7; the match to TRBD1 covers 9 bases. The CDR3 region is CASSRLGTGLYEQYF. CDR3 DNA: TGTGCCAGCAGTCGCCTTGGGACAGGGCTCTACGAGCAGTACTTC.